This TCR beta chain was found in a study of monozygotic twins with inflammatory bowel disease. Remarks on this clonotype: The target antigen is unknown.

CDR3 length: 14 residues. Germline V gene sequence: CDR1 MGHRA, CDR2 YSYEKL. TCRdb re-called the 5' RACE reads; one entry per CDR3 protein, DNA not given. This table holds a few hundred thousand distinct CDR3 sequences. The study, taken as a whole, reports: There was no support for any single strong signal or clonotype associated with IBD. Fewer shared clonotypes with others were found in IBD patients than in healthy twins, especially with disease activity.

The TCR was taken from a human donor with ulcerative colitis or Crohn's disease, or a healthy co-twin of an affected twin (not recorded which). J is TRBJ1-2 and V is TRBV4-1; as DNA is missing, the TRBD1 call by TCRdb cannot be tested. Sequencing used blood. The CDR3 is CASTWGGLDYGYTF.